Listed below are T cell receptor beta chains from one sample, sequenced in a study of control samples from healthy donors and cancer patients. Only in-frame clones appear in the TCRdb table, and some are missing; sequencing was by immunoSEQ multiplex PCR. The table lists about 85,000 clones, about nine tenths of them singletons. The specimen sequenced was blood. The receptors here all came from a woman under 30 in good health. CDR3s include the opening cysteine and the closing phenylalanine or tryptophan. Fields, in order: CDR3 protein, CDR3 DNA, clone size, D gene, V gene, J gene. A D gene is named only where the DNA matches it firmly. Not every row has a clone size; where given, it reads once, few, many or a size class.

CASSQELHGGEKLFF	TGTGCCAGCAGCCAAGAACTCCACGGGGGTGAAAAACTGTTTTTT	-	-	TRBV14	TRBJ1-4
CASSQGTVEGHRTEAFF	TGTGCCAGCAGCCAAGGGACAGTTGAAGGGCACAGGACTGAAGCTTTCTTT	-	-	TRBV3-1/TRBV3-2	TRBJ1-1
CASSLVAGSGNTIYF	TGCGCCAGCAGCTTGGTGGCCGGCTCTGGAAACACCATATATTTT	-	-	TRBV5-1	TRBJ1-3
CASSSLLDRSTDTQYF	TGTGCCAGCAGCTCGTTACTAGACCGGAGCACAGATACGCAGTATTTT	-	-	TRBV7-3	TRBJ2-3
CASSQGGWYGYTF	TGTGCCAGCAGCCAAGGGGGGTGGTATGGCTACACCTTC	-	-	TRBV3-1/TRBV3-2	TRBJ1-2
CARSLAALSNQPQHF	TGTGCCAGAAGCTTGGCGGCACTTAGCAATCAGCCCCAGCATTTT	once	-	TRBV5-3	TRBJ1-5
CASSVLQGFLPPLHF	TGTGCCAGCAGCGTATTACAGGGATTTCTTCCACCCCTCCACTTT	-	-	TRBV5-6	TRBJ1-6
CASTYLTGANTEAFF	TGCGCCAGCACATACTTGACAGGGGCGAACACTGAAGCTTTCTTT	-	TRBD1	TRBV10-2	TRBJ1-1
CASSIERDSYEQYF	TGTGCCAGCAGTATAGAGCGGGACTCCTACGAGCAGTACTTC	few	TRBD2	TRBV2	TRBJ2-7
CASSFGVEQYF	TGTGCCAGCAGTTTTGGGGTCGAGCAGTACTTC	-	-	TRBV27	TRBJ2-7
CASSRATGGSFYNSPLHF	TGTGCCAGCAGCCGGGCGACAGGGGGCTCGTTCTATAATTCACCCCTCCACTTT	-	TRBD1	TRBV5-5	TRBJ1-6
CASSVGQGGNTIYF	TGTGCCAGCAGCGTAGGGCAGGGTGGCAACACCATATATTTT	-	-	TRBV9	TRBJ1-3
CASSLSGPYGYTF	TGTGCCAGCAGTTTATCGGGCCCGTATGGCTACACCTTC	-	-	TRBV28	TRBJ1-2
CASSRGLALTYEQYF	TGTGCCAGCAGCCGTGGACTAGCGCTTACCTACGAGCAGTACTTC	-	TRBD2	TRBV11-2	TRBJ2-7
CASSGYSGANVLTF	TGTGCCAGCAGTGGATACTCTGGGGCCAACGTCCTGACTTTC	-	-	TRBV6-4	TRBJ2-6
CASSLRGGMGYEQYF	TGTGCCAGCAGCCTAAGGGGCGGCATGGGCTACGAGCAGTACTTC	-	-	TRBV3-1/TRBV3-2	TRBJ2-7
CASSQDSRNEQFF	TGTGCCAGCAGCCAAGACAGCCGCAATGAGCAGTTCTTC	-	-	TRBV16	TRBJ2-1
CASSQGIGGRGLAEPLHF	TGTGCCAGCAGCCAAGGGATAGGGGGCCGGGGATTAGCCGAACCCCTCCACTTT	once	TRBD1	TRBV14	TRBJ1-6
CASSSGGAATEAFF	TGCGCCAGCAGTTCTGGGGGAGCGGCCACTGAAGCTTTCTTT	-	-	TRBV5-1	TRBJ1-1
CASSFTGGYGYTF	TGTGCCAGCAGCTTTACAGGGGGCTATGGCTACACCTTC	-	TRBD1	TRBV6-5	TRBJ1-2
CATRGRDNEKLFF	TGTGCCACCCGTGGACGGGATAATGAAAAACTGTTTTTT	-	-	TRBV10-3	TRBJ1-4
CASSSVGAGTQYF	TGTGCCAGCAGCTCAGTCGGGGCAGGGACCCAGTACTTC	-	-	TRBV2	TRBJ2-5
CASSVTETTNEKLFF	TGTGCCAGCAGCGTAACCGAAACAACTAATGAAAAACTGTTTTTT	few	-	TRBV9	TRBJ1-4
CASSRDRGTYEQYF	TGTGCCAGCAGCAGGGACAGGGGGACCTACGAGCAGTACTTC	-	TRBD1	TRBV6-5	TRBJ2-7
CASSLLKSNRNEQFF	TGTGCCAGCAGCTTACTTAAGAGCAATCGCAATGAGCAGTTCTTC	few	-	TRBV7-9	TRBJ2-1
CASSPEPTGELFF	TGTGCCAGCAGCCCCGAACCCACCGGGGAGCTGTTTTTT	once	-	TRBV7-9	TRBJ2-2
CASSHRDLYEQYF	TGTGCCAGCAGCCATCGGGACCTCTACGAGCAGTACTTC	-	-	TRBV3-1/TRBV3-2	TRBJ2-7
CASEGLGDGYTF	TGTGCCAGCGAAGGGTTAGGGGATGGCTACACCTTC	-	-	TRBV2	TRBJ1-2
CASTYRGTPNSPPHF	TGTGCCAGCACCTACAGGGGGACCCCTAATTCACCCCCCCACTTT	once	TRBD1	TRBV6-5	TRBJ1-6
CASSQVPSGAGELFF	TGCGCCAGCAGCCAAGTCCCTAGCGGGGCCGGGGAGCTGTTTTTT	-	TRBD2	TRBV4-1	TRBJ2-2
CASSLVQGGNTEAFF	TGTGCCAGCAGTTTAGTCCAGGGAGGGAACACTGAAGCTTTCTTT	-	-	TRBV27	TRBJ1-1
CASSPYDRDTEAFF	TGTGCCAGCTCACCATACGACAGGGACACTGAAGCTTTCTTT	-	TRBD1	TRBV18	TRBJ1-1
CASSGIGGNYGYTF	TGCGCCAGCAGCGGAATAGGGGGTAACTATGGCTACACCTTC	-	-	TRBV4-1	TRBJ1-2
CATGTGVPSYEQYF	TGTGCCACCGGGACAGGGGTTCCATCCTACGAGCAGTACTTC	-	TRBD1	TRBV2	TRBJ2-7
CASSPIRSAEDRAYEQYF	TGTGCCAGCAGTCCCATTCGTTCTGCCGAGGACAGGGCCTACGAGCAGTACTTC	-	TRBD1	TRBV27	TRBJ2-7
CASSSRAKKGNTIYF	TGTGCCAGCAGCTCCCGGGCCAAAAAGGGAAACACCATATATTTT	-	-	TRBV7-2	TRBJ1-3
CASSQDQGFLYGYTF	TGTGCCAGCAGCCAAGATCAGGGATTCCTCTATGGCTACACCTTC	-	-	TRBV4-2	TRBJ1-2
CASSSSTGVGNTIYF	TGTGCCAGCAGCTCGTCGACAGGAGTTGGAAACACCATATATTTT	-	-	TRBV7-9	TRBJ1-3
CASSLYGYTF	TGTGCCAGCAGTTTATATGGCTACACCTTC	-	-	TRBV12-3/TRBV12-4	TRBJ1-2
CASSLSGGTVQETQYF	TGTGCCAGCAGCTTGAGCGGGGGAACCGTCCAGGAGACCCAGTACTTC	-	TRBD2	TRBV5-4	TRBJ2-5
CASSADRGTEAFF	TGTGCCAGCAGCGCGGACAGGGGCACTGAAGCTTTCTTT	-	TRBD1	TRBV7-3	TRBJ1-1
CASSQEGASTDTQYF	TGTGCCAGCAGCCAAGAGGGGGCGAGCACAGATACGCAGTATTTT	once	-	TRBV3-1/TRBV3-2	TRBJ2-3
CASSIVASGEGVTQYF	TGTGCCAGTAGTATAGTAGCTAGCGGGGAAGGGGTGACCCAGTACTTC	-	TRBD2	TRBV19	TRBJ2-5
CAVADRVTYEQYF	TGTGCCGTAGCGGACAGGGTGACCTACGAGCAGTACTTC	-	TRBD1	TRBV6-5	TRBJ2-7
CASAYVVGTEAFF	TGTGCCAGCGCTTATGTAGTTGGCACTGAAGCTTTCTTT	-	-	TRBV6-5	TRBJ1-1
CASSKAVPSWETQYF	TGTGCCAGCAGCAAAGCGGTCCCCTCGTGGGAGACCCAGTACTTC	-	-	TRBV21-1	TRBJ2-5
CASSPTRFGEKLFF	TGTGCCAGCAGCCCCACCAGGTTTGGGGAAAAACTGTTTTTT	-	-	TRBV9	TRBJ1-4
CASSFTAGYGYTF	TGTGCCAGCAGCTTTACAGCTGGCTATGGCTACACCTTC	-	-	TRBV5-4	TRBJ1-2
CASSGRTYSPSFNEQFF	TGTGCCAGCAGCGGGAGGACTTACTCCCCTTCTTTTAATGAGCAGTTCTTC	-	-	TRBV5-6	TRBJ2-1
CATSESGTGIETQYF	TGTGCCACCAGTGAATCCGGGACAGGGATCGAGACCCAGTACTTC	-	TRBD1	TRBV24-1	TRBJ2-5
CATSDRGRPEAFF	TGTGCCACCAGTGATCGGGGGAGGCCTGAAGCTTTCTTT	once	-	TRBV24-1	TRBJ1-1
CASSRGQGAVTSSYNEQFF	TGTGCCAGCTCACGGGGCCAGGGGGCCGTGACCAGCTCCTACAATGAGCAGTTCTTC	-	TRBD1	TRBV18	TRBJ2-1
CASSDFNRGYEQYF	TGCGCCAGCAGTGATTTTAACAGGGGGTACGAGCAGTACTTC	-	TRBD1	TRBV10-1	TRBJ2-7
CASSTKQGARVEAFF	TGTGCCAGCAGTACAAAACAGGGGGCGCGGGTTGAAGCTTTCTTT	-	TRBD1	TRBV27	TRBJ1-1
CATSSPGQEVEQYF	TGTGCCACCAGCAGTCCGGGACAGGAGGTTGAGCAGTACTTC	-	TRBD1	TRBV15	TRBJ2-7
CASSQTPGTGGWGSTDTQYF	TGTGCCAGCAGTCAAACCCCCGGGACAGGAGGGTGGGGGAGCACAGATACGCAGTATTTT	-	TRBD1	TRBV6-4	TRBJ2-3